This T cell receptor (beta chain) came from a study of cytomegalovirus exposure and HLA in healthy donors. Study-level points and caveats: Among the sequence variants, a highly shared cluster was likely an artifact of sequencing. Investigators reported under 200 TCR beta chains as tied to cytomegalovirus. Some public TCRs appeared in many individuals, while most sequences were rare. Indistinguishable V segments such as TRBV6-2 and TRBV6-3 were excluded.

PCR was performed using 60 Vbeta and 13 Jbeta primers. Using immunoSEQ multiplex PCR, the repertoire was profiled, and TCRdb retains in-frame clones only, with some absent. In the table there are 120,000 or so clones, 75% to 85% of which are singletons. V lost 2 bases and J lost 0, with 11 bases in between. This CDR3 is built from 15 residues. The germline CDR1 and CDR2 sequences are LNHDA and SQIVND (reference sequence). This clone has more than one count but fewer than ten. Its antigen remains unidentified. The receptor comes from a woman aged 50 to 60 in good health and CMV-seropositive. The rearrangement links TRBV19 to TRBJ2-7; tentatively, D is TRBD2 (6 bases). The sequenced sample was PBMCs. The CDR3 coding sequence is TGTGCCAGTAGTATAAAAAGCGGGCCCTCCTACGAGCAGTACTTC. Its protein product is CASSIKSGPSYEQYF.